This TCR beta chain derives from a study of blood T cells in healthy people across ages. Then a second PCR, running about 6 to 12 cycles, was carried out with a sample-barcoded 5' primer and a J-beta primer mix. All cDNA molecules were each tagged by a template-switch adaptor with 12 random nucleotides. TCRdb re-analysed the 5' RACE reads in MiXCR, keeping a single row per CDR3 protein. The data hold more than 800,000 distinct CDR3 sequences, with around 28% observed a single time. This clonotype has only a few counts. A junction boundary mismatches the germline segment, possibly from a read error. Each donor gave roughly 10 milliliters of peripheral blood. CDR3 length: 14 residues. In germline, CDR1 is SGHTS, CDR2 YDEGEE.

The chain recombines TRBV5-8 with TRBJ2-5, with D possibly being TRBD2 (5 bases). The clonotype originates from an elderly woman in good health. The sample was blood. CDR3 nucleotides: TGTGCCAGCAGCTTGCACGGGGTAGAAGAGGCCCAGTACTTC. Amino acids: CASSLHGVEEAQYF. The full variable domain, rest sourced from reference TRBV5-8 and TRBJ2-5, is EAGVTQSPTHLIKTRGQQATLRCSPISGHTSVYWYQQALGLGLQFLLWYDEGEERNRGNFPPRFSGRQFPNYSSELNVNALELEDSALYLCASSLHGVEEAQYFGPGTRLLVL.